This T cell receptor beta chain is from a study of T cell clonotyping in hematopoietic cell transplantation. Worth noting for this clone: Its cognate antigen is unknown.

Method: immunoSEQ multiplex PCR; TCRdb's copy keeps in-frame clones and lacks some. The sample shows 70,000 or so clones, roughly 93% of them seen only once. General study findings and limits: After transplant, recipient diversity fell while pathologically expanded clonotypes grew through day 180. No sorting was done, leaving CD4 and CD8 contributions mixed. At the given depth, recipient repertoires were over 95% de novo clonotypes. Broader posttransplant TCR repertoire diversity was predicted by graft donor and pretransplant recipient Inverse Simpson Index values.

V shed 5 bases and J 5 bases; nucleotides not matched to a gene: 10. The germline V gene encodes CDR1 MNHEY and CDR2 SMNVEV (reference sequence). The CDR3 consists of 15 residues. The specimen sequenced was peripheral blood mononuclear cells. The chain is built from TRBV27 and TRBJ2-7; TRBD2 matches at 9 bases. The sequence was obtained from a man in his fifties in good health. Some clones in this sample may be carry-over from other donors' samples. The CDR3 spells CASSTIAGERHEQYF. The CDR3 bases are TGTGCCAGCAGTACGATAGCGGGAGAAAGGCACGAGCAGTACTTC.